The rows below give T cell receptor beta chains drawn from one sample of a study of a mutant IDH1 vaccine in newly diagnosed glioma. For these receptors, no antigen is known. Clones were read by immunoSEQ multiplex PCR, and TCRdb kept only the in-frame ones, dropping some. The sample has about 60,000 clones, 75% to 85% seen once. Material: PBMCs, obtained from a glioma patient whose treatment included an IDH1 peptide vaccine. The receptors were gathered from a man aged 35-49 years with glioma. CDR3s include the opening cysteine and the closing phenylalanine or tryptophan. Each record gives: J gene, V gene, clone size, D gene, CDR3 DNA, CDR3 protein. The D gene is left open where the match is weak. Rows give clone size only sometimes, using once, few, many, or a class for an expanded clone.

TRBJ2-3	TRBV27	-	-	TGTGCCAGCAGTCTCTCGTCCTTAGATACGCAGTATTTT	CASSLSSLDTQYF
TRBJ1-5	TRBV6-1	few	-	TGTGCCAGCTCTCAGGCATTCGATCAGCCCCAGCATTTT	CASSQAFDQPQHF
TRBJ1-1	TRBV5-1	-	-	TGCGCCAGCAGCCCGGGGGGGAACATGAACACTGAAGCTTTCTTT	CASSPGGNMNTEAFF
TRBJ1-3	TRBV6-5	-	-	TGTGCCAGCAGTTACTTTAACGGAAACACCATATATTTT	CASSYFNGNTIYF
TRBJ2-1	TRBV5-6	-	TRBD1	TGTGCCAGCAGCCCCCTCGCCCGACAGGGGGGGCATGAGCAGTTCTTC	CASSPLARQGGHEQFF
TRBJ1-5	TRBV23-1	-	-	TGCGCCAGCAGTCAATCGAACGGCTATCAGCCCCAGCATTTT	CASSQSNGYQPQHF
TRBJ1-1	TRBV9	-	-	TGTGCCAGCAGCCGGACCCCGCTCACTGAAGCTTTCTTT	CASSRTPLTEAFF
TRBJ2-7	TRBV5-1	-	TRBD2	TGCGCCAGCAGCTTGGTGGCGGGGGGGAGCTCCTACGAGCAGTACTTC	CASSLVAGGSSYEQYF
TRBJ2-3	TRBV5-6	-	TRBD1	TGTGCCAGCAGCTGGACAGGGGGCGGGAATACGCAGTATTTT	CASSWTGGGNTQYF
TRBJ2-3	TRBV7-8	-	TRBD2	TGTGCCAGCAGCCCACTGGGACTAGCCGATAGCACAGATACGCAGTATTTT	CASSPLGLADSTDTQYF
TRBJ2-1	TRBV7-8	-	TRBD2	TGTGCCAGCAGCTTACTAGCGGGAGAGGTCGATGAGCAGTTCTTC	CASSLLAGEVDEQFF
TRBJ2-1	TRBV19	-	-	TGTGCCAGTAGTATTTGGCTGACCTACAATGAGCAGTTCTTC	CASSIWLTYNEQFF
TRBJ1-3	TRBV30	few	TRBD1	TGTGCCTCAGACAGGGGAGTGGACACCATATATTTT	CASDRGVDTIYF
TRBJ2-3	TRBV19	-	TRBD1	TGTGCCAGTAGTCGGACAGGGGGCTTGACAGATACGCAGTATTTT	CASSRTGGLTDTQYF
TRBJ1-5	TRBV28	-	TRBD1	TGTGCCAGCAGTATTGGGACAGGGGGGCAGCCCCAGCATTTT	CASSIGTGGQPQHF